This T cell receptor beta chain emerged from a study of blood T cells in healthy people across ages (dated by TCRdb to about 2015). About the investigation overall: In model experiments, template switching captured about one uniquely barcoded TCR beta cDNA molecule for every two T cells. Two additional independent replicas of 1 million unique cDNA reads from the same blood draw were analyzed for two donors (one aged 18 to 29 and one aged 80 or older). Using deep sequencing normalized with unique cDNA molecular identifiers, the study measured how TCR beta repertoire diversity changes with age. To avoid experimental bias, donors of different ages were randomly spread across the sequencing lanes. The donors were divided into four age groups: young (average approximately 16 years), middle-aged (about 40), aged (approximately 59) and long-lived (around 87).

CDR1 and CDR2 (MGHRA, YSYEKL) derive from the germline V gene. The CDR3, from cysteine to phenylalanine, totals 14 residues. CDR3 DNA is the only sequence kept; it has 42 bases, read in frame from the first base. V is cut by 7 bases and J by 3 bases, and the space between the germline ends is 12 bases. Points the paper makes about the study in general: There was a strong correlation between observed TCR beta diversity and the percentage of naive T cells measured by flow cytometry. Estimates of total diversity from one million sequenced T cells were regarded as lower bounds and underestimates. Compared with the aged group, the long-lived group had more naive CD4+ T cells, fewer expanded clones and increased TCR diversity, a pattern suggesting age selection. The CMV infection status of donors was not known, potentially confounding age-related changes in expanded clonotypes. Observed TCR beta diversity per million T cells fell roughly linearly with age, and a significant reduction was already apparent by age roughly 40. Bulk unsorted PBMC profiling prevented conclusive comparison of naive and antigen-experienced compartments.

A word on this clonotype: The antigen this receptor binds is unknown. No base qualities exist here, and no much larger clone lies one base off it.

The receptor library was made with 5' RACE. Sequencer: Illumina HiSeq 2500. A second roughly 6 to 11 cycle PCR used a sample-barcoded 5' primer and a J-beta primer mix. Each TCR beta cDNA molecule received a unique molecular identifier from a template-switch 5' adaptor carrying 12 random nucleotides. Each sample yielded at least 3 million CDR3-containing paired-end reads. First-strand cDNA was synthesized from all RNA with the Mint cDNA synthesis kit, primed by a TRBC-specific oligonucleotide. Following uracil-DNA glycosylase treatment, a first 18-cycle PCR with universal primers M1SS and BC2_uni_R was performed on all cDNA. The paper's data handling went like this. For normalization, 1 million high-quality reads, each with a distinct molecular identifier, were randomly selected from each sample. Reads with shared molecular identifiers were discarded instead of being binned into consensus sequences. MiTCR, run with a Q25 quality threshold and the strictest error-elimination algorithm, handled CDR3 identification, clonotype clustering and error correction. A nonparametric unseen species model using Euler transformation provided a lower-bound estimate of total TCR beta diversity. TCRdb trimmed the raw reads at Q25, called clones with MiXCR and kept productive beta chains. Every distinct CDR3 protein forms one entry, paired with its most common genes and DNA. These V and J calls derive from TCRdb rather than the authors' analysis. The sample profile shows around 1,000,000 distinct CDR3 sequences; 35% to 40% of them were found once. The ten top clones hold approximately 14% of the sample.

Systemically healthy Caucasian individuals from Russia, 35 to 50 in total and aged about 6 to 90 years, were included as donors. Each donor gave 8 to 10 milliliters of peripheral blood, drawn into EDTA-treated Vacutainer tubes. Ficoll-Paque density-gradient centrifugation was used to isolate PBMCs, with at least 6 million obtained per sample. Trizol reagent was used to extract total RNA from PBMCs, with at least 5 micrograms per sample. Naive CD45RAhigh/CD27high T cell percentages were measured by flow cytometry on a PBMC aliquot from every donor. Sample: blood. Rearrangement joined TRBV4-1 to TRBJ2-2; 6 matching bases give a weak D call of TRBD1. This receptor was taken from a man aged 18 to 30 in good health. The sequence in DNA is TGCGCCAGCAACAGGGTAGGGGACACCGGGGAGCTGTTTTTT. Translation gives CASNRVGDTGELFF.